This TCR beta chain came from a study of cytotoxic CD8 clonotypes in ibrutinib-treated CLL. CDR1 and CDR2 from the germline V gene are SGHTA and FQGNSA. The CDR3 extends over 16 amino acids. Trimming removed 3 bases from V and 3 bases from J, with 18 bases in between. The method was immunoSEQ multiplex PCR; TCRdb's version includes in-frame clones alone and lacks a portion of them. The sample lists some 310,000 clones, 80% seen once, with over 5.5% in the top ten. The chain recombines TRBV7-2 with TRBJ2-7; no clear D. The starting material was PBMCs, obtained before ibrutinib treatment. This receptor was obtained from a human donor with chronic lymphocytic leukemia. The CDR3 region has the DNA TGTGCCAGCAGCTTCCTCCTGGGTGGGGTTGTCTACGAGCAGTACTTC. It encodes CASSFLLGGVVYEQYF. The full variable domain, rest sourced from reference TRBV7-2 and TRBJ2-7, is GAGVSQSPSNKVTEKGKDVELRCDPISGHTALYWYRQSLGQGLEFLIYFQGNSAPDKSGLPSDRFSAERTGGSVSTLTIQRTQQEDSAVYLCASSFLLGGVVYEQYFGPGTRLTVT.